These 32 T cell receptor beta chains were all obtained from the same sample, sequenced in a study of tumor-infiltrating lymphocytes in localized non-small cell lung cancer. The data were produced by immunoSEQ multiplex PCR, yet TCRdb's version contains in-frame clones alone and is incomplete. The sample consists of tens of thousands of clones, 70% to 90% of them appearing once. The sequenced sample consisted of lung tumor tissue. All receptors come from a human donor with non-small cell lung cancer.

The rearrangement uses TRBV25-1 and TRBJ2-7; D remains unclear. The V and J ends lost 4 bases and 1 base respectively, with 2 bases between them. The CDR3 is made up of 11 amino acids. CDR1 is MGHDK, CDR2 SYGVNS, per germline. CDR3 loop: CASSGSYEQYF. CDR3 DNA sequence: TGTGCCAGCAGTGGTTCCTACGAGCAGTACTTC.

V is TRBV7-6 and J is TRBJ1-5, with no clear D. Germline V gene lookup returns CDR1 SGHVS and CDR2 FNYEAQ. V shed 5 bases and J shed 3 bases, with 8 bases lying between them. CDR3 length equals 13 residues. CDR3 sequence (DNA): TGTGCCAGCAGCCTGGCTATCAATCAGCCCCAGCATTTT. Its translation is CASSLAINQPQHF.

The rearrangement uses TRBV5-6 and TRBJ2-1; the match to TRBD1 covers 7 bases. The CDR3 is made up of 13 amino acids. In germline, CDR1 is SGHDT, CDR2 YYEEEE. With V trimmed by 4 bases and J by 8 bases, 6 bases remained unmatched. In DNA form, the CDR3 reads TGTGCCAGCAGCCCAGACAGGGCAGATGAGCAGTTCTTC. Protein sequence: CASSPDRADEQFF.

The V gene is TRBV7-8, the J gene TRBJ2-3, with 9 bases fitting TRBD1. V gave up 3 bases and J gave up 3 bases; unmatched junction bases: 4. This CDR3 has 15 amino acids. In germline, CDR1 is SGHVS, CDR2 FQNEAQ. The CDR3 loop reads CASSLGQGRTDTQYF. CDR3 DNA: TGTGCCAGCAGCTTGGGACAGGGCCGGACAGATACGCAGTATTTT. Based on the CDR3 plus reference TRBV7-8 and TRBJ2-3, the full variable domain is GAGVSQSPRYKVAKRGQDVALRCDPISGHVSLFWYQQALGQGPEFLTYFQNEAQLDKSGLPSDRFFAERPEGSVSTLKIQRTQQEDSAVYLCASSLGQGRTDTQYFGPGTRLTVL.

The V gene is TRBV19, the J gene TRBJ2-7; possible D gene TRBD1, 6 bases. Germline V gene data show CDR1 as LNHDA and CDR2 as SQIVND (reference sequence). The CDR3 spans 14 residues. Trimming pared 5 bases from V and 7 bases from J, leaving 18 bases between. CDR3 sequence reads: CASSWTAMGGEQYF. The CDR3 bases are TGTGCCAGTAGTTGGACAGCCATGGGCGGGGAGCAGTACTTC.

The rearrangement uses TRBV5-1 and TRBJ2-5; 7 positions match TRBD1. V shed 5 bases and J 1 base; nucleotides not matched to a gene: 2. The CDR3 is made up of 13 amino acids. CDR1 and CDR2 from the germline V gene are SGHRS and YFSETQ. For the CDR3, the DNA is TGCGCCAGCAGACGACAGGGCCAAGAGACCCAGTACTTC. Translating it yields CASRRQGQETQYF.

The V and J genes are TRBV10-3 and TRBJ2-1, with 9 bases lining up with TRBD1. The CDR3 consists of 14 residues. The junction had 1 base not matched to a gene; V was cut back by 6 bases and J by 1 base. The germline CDR1 and CDR2 sequences are ENHRY and SYGVKD. CDR3 DNA sequence: TGTGCCATCAGGGGACAGGGATCCTACAATGAGCAGTTCTTC. Translation gives CAIRGQGSYNEQFF.

The chain employs TRBV7-8 and TRBJ2-1; 7 positions agree with TRBD2. CDR1 is SGHVS and CDR2 is FQNEAQ in the germline V gene. CDR3 size: 13 residues. V dropped 7 bases and J dropped 9; count of bases not matched to a gene: 9. CDR3 sequence: CASIEGGEGEQFF. The CDR3 region has the DNA TGTGCCAGCATAGAGGGAGGGGAGGGTGAGCAGTTCTTC.

This sequence joins TRBV6-5 and TRBJ1-5, with D perhaps matching TRBD1 (6 bases). This CDR3 is 16 amino acids long. The germline V gene has CDR1 MNHEY and CDR2 SVGAGI. V was trimmed by 4 bases and J by 6 bases, leaving 19 bases between them. This CDR3 reads CASSLAGGLVGQPQHF. The CDR3 coding sequence is TGTGCCAGCAGTTTGGCCGGGGGGCTGGTGGGTCAGCCCCAGCATTTT.

The V and J genes are TRBV7-2 and TRBJ2-1; 9 nucleotides line up with TRBD2. The trim removed 5 bases at V and 7 bases at J, leaving 6 bases unmatched. The CDR3 spans 14 residues. In germline, CDR1 is SGHTA, CDR2 FQGNSA. CDR3 residues: CASSPLRGGNEQFF. Here the CDR3 DNA reads TGTGCCAGCAGCCCCTTGCGGGGGGGGAATGAGCAGTTCTTC.

The rearrangement links TRBV6-5 to TRBJ1-2, with a weak D call TRBD1 (5 bases). With 4 bases removed from V and 5 bases from J, the gap between germline ends came to 17 bases. The CDR3 has 15 amino acids. Germline V gene data show CDR1 as MNHEY and CDR2 as SVGAGI. This CDR3 reads CASSSTENYWYGYTF. The CDR3 nucleotides are TGTGCCAGCAGTTCGACAGAGAACTATTGGTATGGCTACACCTTC.

The chain couples TRBV11-2 to TRBJ1-6; weak D call: TRBD1 (5 bases). Trimming shortened V by 5 bases and J by 2 bases, and 16 bases separated the two germline ends. This CDR3 has 17 residues. Germline V gene lookup returns CDR1 SGHAT and CDR2 FQNNGV. For the CDR3, the DNA is TGTGCCAGCAGCCCCGGACCCCGAGGGGCCTATAATTCACCCCTCCACTTT. This encodes CASSPGPRGAYNSPLHF. The full variable domain, with the rest looked up from reference TRBV11-2 and TRBJ1-6, is EAGVAQSPRYKIIEKRQSVAFWCNPISGHATLYWYQQILGQGPKLLIQFQNNGVVDDSQLPKDRFSAERLKGVDSTLKIQPAKLEDSAVYLCASSPGPRGAYNSPLHFGNGTRLTVT.

J is TRBJ1-1 and V is TRBV15; D is undetermined. This CDR3 region has 16 residues. Germline V gene lookup returns CDR1 LNHNV and CDR2 YYDKDF (reference sequence). The germline V and J ends were trimmed by 0 bases and 3 bases, with 14 bases remaining between them. The CDR3 nucleotides are TGTGCCACCAGCAGAGATCTCCGGGCCTCCGACACTGAAGCTTTCTTT. Its translation: CATSRDLRASDTEAFF.

The V and J genes are TRBV4-3 and TRBJ1-5; 8 bases map to TRBD1. The length of the CDR3 is 17 residues. V trimming: 0 bases; J trimming: 6 bases; junction bases outside the gene matches: 10. Germline values: CDR1 LGHNA, CDR2 YSLEER. The CDR3 here is CASSQEPPDRDGQPQHF. CDR3 coding DNA: TGCGCCAGCAGCCAAGAGCCCCCGGACAGGGATGGTCAGCCCCAGCATTTT.

This chain uses TRBV29-1 with TRBJ1-2; 10 bases map to TRBD1. Germline V gene sequence: CDR1 SQVTM, CDR2 ANQGSEA. V lost 0 bases and J lost 5; bases outside the gene matches: 6. This CDR3 region has 15 residues. The CDR3 nucleotides read TGCAGCGTTGAAGATTTTGGACAGGGGGGATATGGCTACACCTTC. This sequence encodes CSVEDFGQGGYGYTF.

The CDR3 nucleotides are TGTGCCAGCAGCTTGGCGGGGGCAGGTCCACTGTTTTTT. This encodes CASSLAGAGPLFF. V usage is TRBV5-8 and J usage is TRBJ1-4; D is possibly TRBD1 (6 bases). V shed 0 bases and J shed 13 bases, with 13 bases lying between them. Germline V gene lookup returns CDR1 SGHTS and CDR2 YDEGEE. The CDR3 extends over 13 amino acids.

The chain uses TRBV18 and TRBJ1-2; D is perhaps TRBD1 (6 bases). The CDR3 spans 15 residues. Germline-derived CDR1 and CDR2 are KGHSH and LQKENI. V lost 6 bases and J 2 bases, leaving 16 bases between the germline ends. Here the CDR3 reads CASSLVGGANYGYTF. In DNA form, the CDR3 reads TGTGCCAGCTCCCTAGTGGGGGGCGCAAACTATGGCTACACCTTC.

The sample holds a few counts of this clone. The chain joins TRBV5-4 to TRBJ2-1; D not certain. V dropped 0 bases and J dropped 3 bases, with 13 bases sitting between them. The CDR3 extends over 16 amino acids. The germline V gene encodes CDR1 SGHNT and CDR2 YYREEE (reference sequence). The CDR3 region has the DNA TGTGCCAGCAGCTTGGTTCTCCAGTCCCTCTACAATGAGCAGTTCTTC. Amino acid sequence: CASSLVLQSLYNEQFF.

About this clone itself: The sample holds other DNA sequences that translate to the same CDR3. In DNA form, the CDR3 reads TGTGCCAGCAGCCCCAGGGACAGGGGGTTGACCGGGGAGCTGTTTTTT. Its protein is CASSPRDRGLTGELFF. The chain has TRBV7-2 and TRBJ2-2, with TRBD1 matching 11 bases. This CDR3 is built from 16 residues. J gave up 5 bases and V 5 bases, and 7 bases lay outside the gene matches. Germline CDR1 SGHTA, CDR2 FQGNSA. Variable domain in full (rest from reference TRBV7-2 and TRBJ2-2): GAGVSQSPSNKVTEKGKDVELRCDPISGHTALYWYRQSLGQGLEFLIYFQGNSAPDKSGLPSDRFSAERTGGSVSTLTIQRTQQEDSAVYLCASSPRDRGLTGELFFGEGSRLTVL.

The chain employs TRBV9 and TRBJ2-3; D tentatively fits TRBD1 or TRBD2 (6 bases each). V lost 3 bases, J lost 1 base, and 18 bases lay in between. This CDR3 has 17 amino acids. The V gene's germline CDR1 is SGDLS and CDR2 YYNGEE. The CDR3 reads CASSAERGASGTDTQYF. Written as DNA, the CDR3 is TGTGCCAGCAGCGCGGAGAGGGGGGCCAGTGGCACAGATACGCAGTATTTT.

V gene TRBV27 combines with J gene TRBJ2-7; D may be TRBD1 or TRBD2 (5 bases each). V lost 2 bases and J lost 4, with 15 bases in between. Germline loops: CDR1 MNHEY, CDR2 SMNVEV (reference sequence). The CDR3 has 15 amino acids. CDR3: CASSLQGPGGYEQYF. DNA for the CDR3: TGTGCCAGCAGTTTACAGGGCCCAGGAGGTTACGAGCAGTACTTC.

This chain connects TRBV4-2 to TRBJ2-2, with unresolved D. The V and J ends lost 0 bases and 0 bases respectively, with 17 bases between them. The CDR3 loop spans 19 amino acids. Germline values: CDR1 LGHNA, CDR2 YNFKEQ. The CDR3: CASSQEPASRGANTGELFF. DNA for the CDR3: TGTGCCAGCAGCCAAGAGCCCGCTTCCCGTGGAGCGAACACCGGGGAGCTGTTTTTT.

The chain's CDR3 is CASSKGAGGRETQYF. The CDR3 DNA follows: TGTGCCAGCAGCAAAGGAGCGGGGGGCCGGGAGACCCAGTACTTC. This chain uses TRBV7-8 with TRBJ2-5, with 9 bases that match TRBD2. Germline assignment: CDR1 SGHVS and CDR2 FQNEAQ. Trimming at V came to 5 bases and at J to 5 bases, leaving 9 bases not matched to a gene. This CDR3 comprises 15 residues.

This chain connects TRBV6-1 to TRBJ2-7; D not resolved. The germline V gene has CDR1 MNHNS and CDR2 SASEGT. The CDR3 covers 14 residues. V lost 6 bases and J lost 3, with 15 bases in between. The CDR3 nucleotides are TGTGCCAGCAGAAGACCGACCGGGTACTACGAGCAGTACTTC. Translated: CASRRPTGYYEQYF.

V is TRBV5-6 and J is TRBJ2-5; D is unclear. The CDR3 covers 11 residues. From germline, CDR1 is SGHDT and CDR2 YYEEEE. V shed 0 bases and J shed 4 bases, with 1 base lying between them. CDR3 in DNA: TGTGCCAGCAGCTTGGTAGAGACCCAGTACTTC. This codes for CASSLVETQYF.

This clone was seen a handful of times. The rearrangement links TRBV30 to TRBJ2-7; TRBD1 matches 10 bases. This CDR3 is 14 amino acids long. CDR1 and CDR2 (germline): GTSNPN, SVGIG (reference sequence). The V and J ends lost 5 bases and 7 bases, in that order; junction bases with no gene match: 11. The CDR3 DNA sequence: TGTGCCTGGGACAGGGGGCACTGGGAGGCAGAGCAGTACTTC. Translated: CAWDRGHWEAEQYF.

J is TRBJ1-2 and V is TRBV28, with D maybe TRBD1 (6 bases). This CDR3 contains 15 residues. Germline CDR1 is MDHEN and CDR2 is SYDVKM. V lost 2 bases, J lost 8 bases, and 18 bases lay in between. CDR3 bases: TGTGCCAGCAGTTTAAGCAGCTGGGGGGCGCAAGGCTACACCTTC. It yields the protein CASSLSSWGAQGYTF.

This clone was counted once. The chain joins TRBV5-4 to TRBJ1-1, with D tentatively TRBD1 (5 bases). The CDR3 loop spans 17 amino acids. Germline V CDR1 and CDR2: SGHNT, YYREEE (reference sequence). Trimming removed 0 bases at V and 1 base at J, with 16 bases between. CDR3 nucleotide sequence: TGTGCCAGCAGCTTGGGAGGGGCACGGATGGGGAACACTGAAGCTTTCTTT. Its translation is CASSLGGARMGNTEAFF.

The V call is TRBV29-1, the J call TRBJ1-4; D is undetermined. Trimming cost V 3 bases and J 0 bases, with 14 bases left between them. CDR3 length: 16 amino acids. CDR1 and CDR2 from the germline V gene are SQVTM and ANQGSEA. CDR3 bases: TGCAGCGTTGACCCTACCGAGTTTGCAACTAATGAAAAACTGTTTTTT. This encodes CSVDPTEFATNEKLFF.

This clone came up once. The J gene is TRBJ2-1, the V gene TRBV19, with 9 bases fitting TRBD2. V lost 3 bases to trimming and J lost 8 bases; unmatched junction nucleotides: 5. CDR3 length: 14 residues. From germline, CDR1 is LNHDA and CDR2 SQIVND (reference sequence). CDR3 loop: CASSIGGGEDEQFF. CDR3 DNA: TGTGCCAGTAGTATCGGCGGGGGGGAAGATGAGCAGTTCTTC.

The chain recombines TRBV7-2 with TRBJ2-2, with TRBD2 matching over 11 bases. Germline V gene lookup returns CDR1 SGHTA and CDR2 FQGNSA. The CDR3 spans 18 residues. J lost 4 bases, V lost 5 bases, and 12 bases had no gene match. DNA of the CDR3: TGTGCCAGCAGCCAACGCTATGGACTAGCGGGCCCCACCGGGGAGCTGTTTTTT. This gives the protein CASSQRYGLAGPTGELFF.

The chain carries TRBV5-1 and TRBJ2-7; 9 bases agree with TRBD1. J lost 4 bases, V lost 2 bases, and 4 bases had no gene match. The germline V gene has CDR1 SGHRS and CDR2 YFSETQ. The CDR3 runs 14 residues. CDR3 DNA: TGCGCCAGCAGCTTCGGACAGGGGACGTACGAGCAGTACTTC. Its protein is CASSFGQGTYEQYF.